This TCR beta chain originates from a study of blood T cell repertoires in COVID-19. Across the whole study: Italy, Spain and the United States were the sources of the convalescent and acute COVID-19 samples. Sources were T cells, B-cell-depleted T cells, or PBMCs; the material itself was cDNA or gDNA.

V shed 4 bases, J shed 8 bases, and the junction held 4 bases outside the gene matches. This CDR3 is built from 14 residues. Germline values: CDR1 SGHTA, CDR2 FQGTGA. The authors' processing: Amplification of reference gene primers provided the estimated nucleated cell counts. Assay used: immunoSEQ multiplex PCR; TCRdb lists only in-frame clones, some missing. That table supplies the V and J calls and clone size; D and trimming were determined from the DNA. The repertoire includes tens of thousands of clones, about 86% of them detected once, and 4.5% to 5% sits in the top ten. The sequenced sample was peripheral blood. This sequence joins TRBV7-3 and TRBJ1-6; 8 nucleotides agree with TRBD1. This TCR came from a woman in her 70s with active COVID-19. The CDR3, as DNA: TGTGCCAGCAGCTCGTCGGGACAGGATTCACCCCTCCACTTT. Its translation is CASSSSGQDSPLHF. Filled out from reference TRBV7-3 and TRBJ1-6, the complete variable domain reads GAGVSQTPSNKVTEKGKYVELRCDPISGHTALYWYRQSLGQGPEFLIYFQGTGAADDSGLPNDRFFAVRPEGSVSTLKIQRTERGDSAVYLCASSSSGQDSPLHFGNGTRLTVT.